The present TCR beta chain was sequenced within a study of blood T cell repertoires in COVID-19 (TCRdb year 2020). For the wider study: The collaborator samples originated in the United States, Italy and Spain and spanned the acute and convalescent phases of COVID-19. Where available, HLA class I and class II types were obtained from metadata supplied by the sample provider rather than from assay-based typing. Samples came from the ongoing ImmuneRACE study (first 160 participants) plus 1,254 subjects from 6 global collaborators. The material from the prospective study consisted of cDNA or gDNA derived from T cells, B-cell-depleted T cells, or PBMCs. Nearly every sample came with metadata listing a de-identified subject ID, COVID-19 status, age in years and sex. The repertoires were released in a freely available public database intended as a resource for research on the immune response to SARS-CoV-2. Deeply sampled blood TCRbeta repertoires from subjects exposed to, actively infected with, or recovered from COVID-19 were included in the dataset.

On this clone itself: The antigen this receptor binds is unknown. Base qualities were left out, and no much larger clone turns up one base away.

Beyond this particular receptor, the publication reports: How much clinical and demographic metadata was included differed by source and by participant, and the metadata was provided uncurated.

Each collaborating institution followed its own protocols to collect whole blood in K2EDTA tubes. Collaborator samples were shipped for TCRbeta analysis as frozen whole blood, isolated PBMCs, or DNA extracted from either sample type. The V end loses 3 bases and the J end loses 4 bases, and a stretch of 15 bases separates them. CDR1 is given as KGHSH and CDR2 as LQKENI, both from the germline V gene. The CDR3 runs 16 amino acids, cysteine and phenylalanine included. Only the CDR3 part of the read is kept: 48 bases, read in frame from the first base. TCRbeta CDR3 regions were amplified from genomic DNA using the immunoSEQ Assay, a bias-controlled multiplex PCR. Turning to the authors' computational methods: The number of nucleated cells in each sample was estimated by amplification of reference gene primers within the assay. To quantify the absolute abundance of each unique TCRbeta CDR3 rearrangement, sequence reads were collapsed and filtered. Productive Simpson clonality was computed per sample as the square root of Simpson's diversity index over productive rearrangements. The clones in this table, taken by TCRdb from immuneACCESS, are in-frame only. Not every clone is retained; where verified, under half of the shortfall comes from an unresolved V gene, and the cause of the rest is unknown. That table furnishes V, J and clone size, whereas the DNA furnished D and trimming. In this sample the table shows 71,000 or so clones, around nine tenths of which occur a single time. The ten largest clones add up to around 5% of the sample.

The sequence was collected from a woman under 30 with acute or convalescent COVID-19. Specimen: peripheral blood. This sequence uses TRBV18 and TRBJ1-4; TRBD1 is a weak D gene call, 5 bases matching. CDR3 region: CASSPWQGEVNEKLFF. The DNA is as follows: TGTGCCAGCTCACCTTGGCAGGGCGAAGTTAATGAAAAACTGTTTTTT.